This T cell receptor (beta chain) derives from a study of T cell repertoires in cytomegalovirus infection. Study details: Based on public TCR beta signatures, there were indications of CMV infection and of a matching HLA type. Study-wide findings and caveats: The study identified carriers of CMV plus the relevant HLA from cumulative public TCR beta family frequency.

TCRdb ran MiXCR on the reads and lists one entry per CDR3 protein. The repertoire has about 320,000 distinct CDR3 sequences, more than 9% of them found once; the top ten carry over 3.5%. This clonotype was counted many times. The antigen is unknown. The ends lost 3 bases at V and 6 bases at J; junction bases unmatched: 16. Germline assignment: CDR1 MGHRA and CDR2 YSYEKL. This CDR3 comprises 17 residues. The sequenced sample was PBMCs. The receptor's source is a human donor in good health (CMV status not recorded). Some clones in this sample may be carry-over from other donors' samples. The rearrangement joins TRBV4-1 to TRBJ2-7, with 8 bases identical to TRBD2. CDR3 coding DNA: TGCGCCAGCAGCCAGACTAGCGTTTTGGGCTTTCGGGGCGAGCAGTACTTC. It yields the protein CASSQTSVLGFRGEQYF.